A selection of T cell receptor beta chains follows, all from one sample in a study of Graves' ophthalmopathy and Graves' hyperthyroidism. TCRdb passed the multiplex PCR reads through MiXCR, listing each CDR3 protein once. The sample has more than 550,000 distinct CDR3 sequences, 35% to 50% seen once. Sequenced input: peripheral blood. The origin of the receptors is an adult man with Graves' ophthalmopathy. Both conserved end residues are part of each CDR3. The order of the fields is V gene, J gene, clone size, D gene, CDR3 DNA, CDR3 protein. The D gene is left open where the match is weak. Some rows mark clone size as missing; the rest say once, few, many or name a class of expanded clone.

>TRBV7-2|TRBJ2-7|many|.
TGTGCCAGCAGCTTTCAAGGGGCGGGTAGGAGCTCCTACGAGCAGTACTTC
CASSFQGAGRSSYEQYF
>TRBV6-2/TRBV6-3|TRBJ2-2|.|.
TGTGCCAGCAGTCGTGATGGGGAGAGCGGGGAGCTGTTTTTT
CASSRDGESGELFF
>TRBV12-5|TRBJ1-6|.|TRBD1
TGTGCTAGTGGTTTGGTTAGCCTACAGGGGCGAAATTCACCCCTCCACTTT
CASGLVSLQGRNSPLHF
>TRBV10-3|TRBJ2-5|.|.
TGTGCCATCAGCGCGGGGGCTAGGGAGACCCAGTACTTC
CAISAGARETQYF
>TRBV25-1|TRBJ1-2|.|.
TGTGCCAGCGACCCGGGACAAGGGCTCTATGGCTACACCTTC
CASDPGQGLYGYTF
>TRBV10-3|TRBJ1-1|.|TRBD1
TGTGCCAGCAGTTTCGAGTACAGGGGGCGATCGTACGCTGAAGCTTTCTTT
CASSFEYRGRSYAEAFF
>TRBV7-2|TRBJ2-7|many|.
TGTGCCAGCAGCTTAGCCGGGGTCGAGCAGTACTTC
CASSLAGVEQYF
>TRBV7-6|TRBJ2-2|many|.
TGTGCCAGCAGCTTAGAGAGCGCACACGGGGAGCTGTTTTTT
CASSLESAHGELFF
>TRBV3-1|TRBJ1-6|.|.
TGTGCCAGCAGCCAGGCGGAACTTTCACCCCTCCACTTT
CASSQAELSPLHF
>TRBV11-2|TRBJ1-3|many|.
TGTGCCAGCAGCACCAAACAGGGTTACTCTGGAAACACCATATATTTT
CASSTKQGYSGNTIYF
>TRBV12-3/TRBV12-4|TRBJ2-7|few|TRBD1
TGTGCCAGCAGTTTAATCGGGACAGGGACCTACGAGCAGTACTTC
CASSLIGTGTYEQYF